The 24 T cell receptor beta chains reported below all come from one sample, sequenced in a study of human T cells and chemical hapten exposure. The time point here: patch test 3, about 24 weeks after DPC sensitization. Treatment: therapeutic diphenylcyclopropenone sensitization with weekly scalp DPC. TCRdb re-analysed the RACE reads in MiXCR, keeping a single row per CDR3 protein. In the table there are some 170,000 distinct CDR3 sequences, roughly a quarter of which are singletons. The material was whole blood, obtained in connection with sensitization to the hapten diphenylcyclopropenone (DPC). The receptors come from a woman under 30 with alopecia areata. Some clones in this sample may be carry-over from other donors' samples.

The rearrangement links TRBV9 to TRBJ2-1; 9 nucleotides match TRBD2. With 0 bases clipped from V and 9 bases from J, the junction kept 7 bases outside the gene matches. The CDR3 loop spans 15 amino acids. CDR1 and CDR2 (germline): SGDLS, YYNGEE. The CDR3 DNA reads as TGTGCCAGCAGCGTAGTGGTTAGCGGGGGAGGTGAGCAGTTCTTC. Protein sequence: CASSVVVSGGGEQFF.

This chain joins TRBV6-2 or TRBV6-3 and TRBJ2-2; D remains unclear. The V gene's germline CDR1 is MNHEY and CDR2 SVGEGT. The CDR3 length is 13 residues. Trimming removed 1 base from V and 3 bases from J, with 3 bases in between. The CDR3, as DNA: TGTGCCAGCAGTTACTTGGACACCGGGGAGCTGTTTTTT. This encodes CASSYLDTGELFF.

This clonotype was counted between two and nine times. The CDR3 sequence is CASSLGSALTYEQYF. As DNA, the CDR3 is TGTGCCAGCAGCTTAGGATCAGCGCTTACCTACGAGCAGTACTTC. The chain carries TRBV7-9 and TRBJ2-7; D gene ambiguous. The CDR3 runs to 15 residues. V dropped 1 base and J dropped 2 bases, with 12 bases sitting between them. Looked up from germline, CDR1 is SEHNR and CDR2 is FQNEAQ (reference sequence).

The chain combines TRBV20-1 with TRBJ2-7, with 7 nucleotides matching TRBD1. V gave up 5 bases and J gave up 4 bases; unmatched junction bases: 11. From germline, CDR1 is DFQATT and CDR2 SNEGSKA (reference sequence). CDR3 size: 14 residues. CDR3 sequence (DNA): TGCAGTGCTTTCCTACGACAGGGTGGATACGAGCAGTACTTC. Encoded protein: CSAFLRQGGYEQYF.

The rearrangement links TRBV14 to TRBJ2-5; maybe TRBD2 (6 bases). Per germline, CDR1 SGHDN and CDR2 FVKESK. This CDR3 has 14 amino acids. The V end lost 1 base, the J end lost 2 bases, and 8 bases lay between the germline ends. The CDR3 DNA sequence: TGTGCCAGCAGCCAAGTCGGGAGACAAGAGACCCAGTACTTC. Translating it yields CASSQVGRQETQYF.

The chain couples TRBV15 to TRBJ2-2; D unresolved. This CDR3 contains 13 residues. CDR1 is LNHNV and CDR2 is YYDKDF in the germline V gene (reference sequence). Trimming shortened V by 1 base and J by 7 bases, and 7 bases separated the two germline ends. The CDR3 here is CATSRGILGELFF. CDR3 nucleotide sequence: TGTGCCACCAGCAGAGGTATTCTCGGGGAGCTGTTTTTT.

The rearrangement links TRBV4-2 to TRBJ2-5; maybe TRBD2 (6 bases). V lost 0 bases and J 2 bases, leaving 10 bases between the germline ends. This CDR3 contains 15 residues. Germline lookup yields CDR1 LGHNA and CDR2 YNFKEQ. CDR3 residues: CASSQEDSGQETQYF. The CDR3, as DNA: TGTGCCAGCAGCCAAGAGGATAGCGGACAAGAGACCCAGTACTTC.

The rearrangement uses TRBV29-1 and TRBJ2-7; 7 nucleotides agree with TRBD2. Unmatched junction bases numbered 2, after V lost 4 bases and J lost 5 bases. Germline CDR1 reads SQVTM; CDR2 reads ANQGSEA. There are 11 residues in the CDR3. CDR3 protein: CSVGEGNEQYF. Here the CDR3 DNA reads TGCAGCGTTGGGGAGGGGAACGAGCAGTACTTC.

This clonotype has more than one count but fewer than ten. This chain joins TRBV11-2 and TRBJ2-1; perhaps D is TRBD1 or TRBD2 (6 bases each). From germline, CDR1 is SGHAT and CDR2 FQNNGV. This CDR3 is built from 16 residues. Trimming removed 4 bases from V and 6 bases from J, with 19 bases in between. CDR3 bases: TGTGCCAGCAGCTCAGGGGCGGGACGAGGCGGCAATGAGCAGTTCTTC. Translating it yields CASSSGAGRGGNEQFF.

This clonotype was seen a handful of times. The chain employs TRBV6-6 and TRBJ1-4; no reliable D call. CDR3 length: 12 amino acids. Germline V CDR1 and CDR2: MNHNY, SVGAGI (reference sequence). Trimming removed 5 bases at V and 4 bases at J, with 5 bases between. CDR3 nucleotides: TGTGCCAGCAGTCAATATAATGAAAAACTGTTTTTT. Translating it yields CASSQYNEKLFF.

This clonotype has more than one count but fewer than ten. The chain has TRBV6-1 and TRBJ2-5; D is unclear. Trimming took off 1 base at V and 5 bases at J, with 14 bases between the two ends. The CDR3 contains 15 residues. Per germline, CDR1 MNHNS and CDR2 SASEGT. The CDR3, as DNA: TGTGCCAGCAGTGAAGTTCTTAACTTGGGGGAGACCCAGTACTTC. It encodes CASSEVLNLGETQYF.

V is TRBV4-2 and J is TRBJ2-6; 7 bases fit TRBD2. This CDR3 contains 18 residues. J lost 3 bases, V lost 0 bases, and 8 bases had no gene match. Germline V lookup: CDR1 LGHNA, CDR2 YNFKEQ. The CDR3 loop reads CASSQEDVRGVGANVLTF. The CDR3, as DNA: TGTGCCAGCAGCCAAGAAGATGTCCGGGGGGTTGGGGCCAACGTCCTGACTTTC.

This clonotype was detected a few times. The chain links TRBV9 to TRBJ2-3; 8 positions agree with TRBD2. V lost 2 bases, J lost 3 bases, and 5 bases stayed unmatched. Germline V CDR1 and CDR2: SGDLS, YYNGEE. The CDR3 covers 15 residues. The CDR3 DNA sequence: TGTGCCAGCAGCGTCGGAGCGGGGGCGACAGATACGCAGTATTTT. It encodes CASSVGAGATDTQYF.

The chain carries TRBV6-6 and TRBJ2-3; D not certain. This CDR3 has 11 residues. The V end was cut by 2 bases, the J end by 7 bases, with 4 bases between. The germline V gene encodes CDR1 MNHNY and CDR2 SVGAGI (reference sequence). The CDR3 sequence: CASSYQYTQYF. The DNA for the CDR3 is TGTGCCAGCAGTTACCAGTATACGCAGTATTTT.

J is TRBJ1-1 and V is TRBV18; D possibly corresponds to TRBD1 (6 bases). This CDR3 is built from 14 residues. V lost 2 bases to trimming and J lost 7 bases, with 14 bases between them. CDR1 and CDR2 (germline): KGHSH, LQKENI. The CDR3 DNA sequence: TGTGCCAGCTCACCAAAGAGGGGGGCTGGTGAAGCTTTCTTT. Its protein product is CASSPKRGAGEAFF.

The table lists this clonotype with a count of one. This chain uses TRBV4-3 with TRBJ2-3; 10 nucleotides match TRBD1. The germline CDR1 and CDR2 sequences are LGHNA and YSLEER. The CDR3 is 18 amino acids. J lost 2 bases, V lost 1 base, and 9 bases had no gene match. CDR3 coding DNA: TGCGCCAGCAGCCAAGCCCCCGGGACAGGGGTACTCACAGATACGCAGTATTTT. Its protein is CASSQAPGTGVLTDTQYF.

This clonotype was counted a few times. For the CDR3, the DNA is TGCGCCAGCAGCTTGGGGGGGGGATCCGATGAAAAACTGTTTTTT. Translated, it gives CASSLGGGSDEKLFF. This chain joins TRBV5-1 and TRBJ1-4; possibly TRBD1 for D (5 bases). V lost 0 bases and J 6 bases, leaving 12 bases between the germline ends. CDR3 size: 15 residues. Germline CDR1 is SGHRS and CDR2 is YFSETQ.

This clonotype was picked up many times. The genes are TRBV2 and TRBJ1-1; D unclear. CDR1 is SNHLY, CDR2 FYNNEI, per germline. The V and J ends lost 8 bases and 2 bases respectively, with 6 bases between them. The length of the CDR3 is 11 residues. The CDR3 nucleotides read TGTGCCAGCGGGTTCAACACTGAAGCTTTCTTT. Translation gives CASGFNTEAFF.

The chain has TRBV7-9 and TRBJ2-2, with 14 positions matching TRBD2. Germline trimming cut 6 bases from V and 2 bases from J; bases unmatched to any gene: 14. Germline lookup yields CDR1 SEHNR and CDR2 FQNEAQ (reference sequence). The CDR3 runs 20 residues. The CDR3 is CASRRKNWTSGGYNTGELFF. Written as DNA, the CDR3 is TGTGCCAGCAGACGCAAGAACTGGACTAGCGGGGGGTATAACACCGGGGAGCTGTTTTTT.

V is TRBV9 and J is TRBJ2-1; D may match TRBD1 or TRBD2 (6 bases each). CDR1 and CDR2 from the germline V gene are SGDLS and YYNGEE. V was clipped by 4 bases and J by 7 bases, with 18 bases between them. The CDR3 runs to 15 residues. CDR3 nucleotide sequence: TGTGCCAGCAGCTCAGGGGCGGGATTCAGTAATGAGCAGTTCTTC. Encoded protein: CASSSGAGFSNEQFF.

This clonotype was found a few times. The chain is built from TRBV7-8 and TRBJ2-5, with D perhaps matching TRBD1 (6 bases). The CDR3 is 16 residues long. The ends were cut back, 1 base at V and 3 bases at J, with 15 bases in the middle. Germline CDR1 SGHVS, CDR2 FQNEAQ. The CDR3 region is CASSLGRTASKETQYF. The CDR3 nucleotides read TGTGCCAGCAGCTTAGGTAGGACAGCTTCCAAAGAGACCCAGTACTTC.

The sample holds many counts of this clonotype. This chain connects TRBV4-1 to TRBJ2-7, with D possibly TRBD2 on 6 matching bases. The germline CDR1 and CDR2 sequences are MGHRA and YSYEKL. CDR3 length equals 15 residues. V was clipped by 4 bases and J by 4 bases, with 17 bases between them. In nucleotides, the CDR3 is TGCGCCAGCAGCCGAATGTCGGGGACTGGTTACGAGCAGTACTTC. It specifies CASSRMSGTGYEQYF.

The chain combines TRBV2 with TRBJ1-5; D is unclear. Germline V gives CDR1 SNHLY, CDR2 FYNNEI. Between the trimmed V and J ends, which lost 4 bases and 1 base, there was a span of 8 bases. CDR3 size: 14 residues. CDR3 loop: CASSGGGSNQPQHF. The CDR3 region has the DNA TGTGCCAGCAGTGGTGGAGGGAGCAATCAGCCCCAGCATTTT.

The rearrangement uses TRBV11-2 and TRBJ1-2; D might be TRBD1 (6 bases). The CDR3 covers 16 residues. V lost 2 bases to trimming and J lost 1 base, with 14 bases between them. Germline V gene sequence: CDR1 SGHAT, CDR2 FQNNGV. This CDR3 is CASSLLRQAHNYGYTF. The CDR3 nucleotides are TGTGCCAGCAGCTTACTGAGACAGGCCCATAACTATGGCTACACCTTC.